Here is one T cell receptor (beta chain) with its context. Its antigen is undetermined. Looked up from germline, CDR1 is SGHRS and CDR2 is YFSETQ. The CDR3 is 19 amino acids. V shed 0 bases and J shed 10 bases, with 26 bases lying between them. This sample is part of a study of cytomegalovirus exposure and HLA in healthy donors. The PCR ran on 60 Vbeta and 13 Jbeta primers. Profiling relied on immunoSEQ multiplex PCR, and the TCRdb table lists in-frame clones only, not all of them. The profile shows more than 130,000 clones, around 83% of them singletons. Overall study findings and caveats: Most subjects' HLA-A and HLA-B alleles were reportedly predicted from TCR beta sequences.

The TCR sequence derives from a man aged 40-50 years in good health and CMV-seropositive. The V call is TRBV5-1, the J call TRBJ1-6; TRBD1 might be the D (5 bases). Sequenced sample: PBMCs. The CDR3 coding sequence is TGCGCCAGCAGCTTGGAAGGGACTGAGCCTTATCGGGAGGGATCACCCCTCCACTTT. It specifies CASSLEGTEPYREGSPLHF.